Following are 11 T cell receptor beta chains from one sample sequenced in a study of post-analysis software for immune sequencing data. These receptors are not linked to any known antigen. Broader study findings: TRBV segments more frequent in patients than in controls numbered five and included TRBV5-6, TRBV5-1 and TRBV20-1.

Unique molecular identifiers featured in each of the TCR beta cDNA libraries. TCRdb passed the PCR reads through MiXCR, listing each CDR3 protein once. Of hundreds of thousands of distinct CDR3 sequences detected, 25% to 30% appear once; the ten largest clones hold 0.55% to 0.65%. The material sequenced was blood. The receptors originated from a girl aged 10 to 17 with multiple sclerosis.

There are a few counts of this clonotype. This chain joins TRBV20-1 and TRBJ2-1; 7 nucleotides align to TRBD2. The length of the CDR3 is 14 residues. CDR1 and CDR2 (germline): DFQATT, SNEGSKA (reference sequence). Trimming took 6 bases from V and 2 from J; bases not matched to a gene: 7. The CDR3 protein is CSARGLDAYNEQFF. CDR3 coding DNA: TGCAGTGCGCGCGGACTAGACGCCTACAATGAGCAGTTCTTC.

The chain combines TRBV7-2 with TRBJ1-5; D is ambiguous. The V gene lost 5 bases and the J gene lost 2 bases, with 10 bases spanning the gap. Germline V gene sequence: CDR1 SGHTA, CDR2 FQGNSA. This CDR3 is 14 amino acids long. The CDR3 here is CASSTAEGNQPQHF. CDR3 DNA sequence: TGTGCCAGCAGCACCGCGGAAGGCAATCAGCCCCAGCATTTT.

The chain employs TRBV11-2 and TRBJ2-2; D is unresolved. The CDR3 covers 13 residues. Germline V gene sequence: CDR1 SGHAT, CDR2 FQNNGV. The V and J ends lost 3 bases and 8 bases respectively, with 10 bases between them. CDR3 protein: CASSLVASGELFF. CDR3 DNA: TGTGCCAGCAGCTTGGTCGCTTCGGGGGAGCTGTTTTTT. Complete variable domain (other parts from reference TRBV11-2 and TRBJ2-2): EAGVAQSPRYKIIEKRQSVAFWCNPISGHATLYWYQQILGQGPKLLIQFQNNGVVDDSQLPKDRFSAERLKGVDSTLKIQPAKLEDSAVYLCASSLVASGELFFGEGSRLTVL.

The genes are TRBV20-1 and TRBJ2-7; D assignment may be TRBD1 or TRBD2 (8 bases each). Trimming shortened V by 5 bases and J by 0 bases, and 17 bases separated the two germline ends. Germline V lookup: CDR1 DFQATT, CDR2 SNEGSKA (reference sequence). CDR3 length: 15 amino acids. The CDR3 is CSARGGTGTSYEQYF. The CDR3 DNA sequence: TGCAGTGCTCGCGGGGGGACAGGAACCTCCTACGAGCAGTACTTC.

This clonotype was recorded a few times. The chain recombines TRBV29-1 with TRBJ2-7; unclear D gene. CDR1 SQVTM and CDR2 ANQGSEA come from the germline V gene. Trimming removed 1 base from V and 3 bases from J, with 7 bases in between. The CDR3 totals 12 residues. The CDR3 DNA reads TGCAGCGTTGAAGCCGACGGCTACGAGCAGTACTTC. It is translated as CSVEADGYEQYF.

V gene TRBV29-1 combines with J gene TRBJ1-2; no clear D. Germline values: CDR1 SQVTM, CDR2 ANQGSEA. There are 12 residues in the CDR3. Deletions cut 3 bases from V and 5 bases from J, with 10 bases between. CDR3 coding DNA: TGCAGCGTTGATGGTTTACATTATGGCTACACCTTC. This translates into CSVDGLHYGYTF.

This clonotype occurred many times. The CDR3 sequence: CASSSPLQYYEQYF. In DNA form, the CDR3 reads TGTGCCAGCAGCTCCCCCCTACAGTACTACGAGCAGTACTTC. This chain links TRBV7-2 with TRBJ2-7; D unresolved. The CDR3 is made up of 14 amino acids. Trimming cost V 4 bases and J 3 bases, with 13 bases left between them. Germline CDR1 SGHTA, CDR2 FQGNSA.

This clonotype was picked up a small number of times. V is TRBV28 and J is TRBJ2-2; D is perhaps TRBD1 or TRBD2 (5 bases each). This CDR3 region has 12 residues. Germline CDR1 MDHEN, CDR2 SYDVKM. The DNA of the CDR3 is TGTGCGGGGGTTGGTAACACCGGGGAGCTGTTTTTT. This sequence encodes CAGVGNTGELFF. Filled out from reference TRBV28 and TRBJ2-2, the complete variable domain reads DVKVTQSSRYLVKRTGEKVFLECVQDMDHENMFWYRQDPGLGLRLIYFSYDVKMKEKGDIPEGYSVSREKKERFSLILESASTNQTSMYLCAGVGNTGELFFGEGSRLTVL.

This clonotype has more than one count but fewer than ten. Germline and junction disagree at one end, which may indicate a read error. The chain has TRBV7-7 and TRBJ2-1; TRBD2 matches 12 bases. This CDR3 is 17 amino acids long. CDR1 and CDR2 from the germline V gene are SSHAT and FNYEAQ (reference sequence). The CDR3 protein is CASSPRLTSGGYHEQFF. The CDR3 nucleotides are TGTGCTAGCAGCCCCCGCCTCACTAGCGGGGGGTACCATGAGCAGTTCTTC.

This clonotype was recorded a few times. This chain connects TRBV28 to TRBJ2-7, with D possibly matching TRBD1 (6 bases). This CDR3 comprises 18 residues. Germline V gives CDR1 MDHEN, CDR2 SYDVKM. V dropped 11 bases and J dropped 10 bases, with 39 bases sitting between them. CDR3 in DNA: TGTGCCGACAGTACCCGACAGGCGCATCCTTCAAATCGTGTTTGCCAGTACTTC. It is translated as CADSTRQAHPSNRVCQYF.

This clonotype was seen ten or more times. The CDR3: CASSQDFSGNYEQYF. The CDR3 DNA is TGCGCCAGCAGCCAAGATTTCTCAGGGAACTACGAGCAGTACTTC. V is TRBV4-3 and J is TRBJ2-7; D might be TRBD1 (5 bases). The CDR3 extends over 15 amino acids. With 0 bases removed from V and 3 bases from J, the gap between germline ends came to 12 bases. CDR1 and CDR2 from the germline V gene are LGHNA and YSLEER.